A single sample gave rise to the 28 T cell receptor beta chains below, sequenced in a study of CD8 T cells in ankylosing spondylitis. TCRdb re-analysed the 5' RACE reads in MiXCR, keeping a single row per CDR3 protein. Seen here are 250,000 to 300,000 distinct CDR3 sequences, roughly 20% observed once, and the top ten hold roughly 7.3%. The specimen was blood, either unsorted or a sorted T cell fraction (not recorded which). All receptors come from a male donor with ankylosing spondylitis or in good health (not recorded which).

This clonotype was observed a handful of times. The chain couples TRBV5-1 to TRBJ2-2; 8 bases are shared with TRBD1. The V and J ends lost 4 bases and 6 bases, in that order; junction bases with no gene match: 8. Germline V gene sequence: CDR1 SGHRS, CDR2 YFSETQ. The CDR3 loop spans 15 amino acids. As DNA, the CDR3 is TGCGCCAGCAGCCTGGCGGACAGGGAGGCCGGGGAGCTGTTTTTT. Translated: CASSLADREAGELFF.

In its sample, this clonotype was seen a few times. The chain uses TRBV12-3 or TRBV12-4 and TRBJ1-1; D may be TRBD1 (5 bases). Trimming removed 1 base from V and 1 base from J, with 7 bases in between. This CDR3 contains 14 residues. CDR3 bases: TGTGCCAGCAGTTTAGAGGGGACGAACACTGAAGCTTTCTTT. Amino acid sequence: CASSLEGTNTEAFF.

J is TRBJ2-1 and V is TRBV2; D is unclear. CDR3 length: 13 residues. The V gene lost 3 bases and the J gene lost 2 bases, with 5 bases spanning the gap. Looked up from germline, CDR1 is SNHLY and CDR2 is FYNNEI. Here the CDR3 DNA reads TGTGCCAGCAGTGAGTCCCCCTACAATGAGCAGTTCTTC. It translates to CASSESPYNEQFF.

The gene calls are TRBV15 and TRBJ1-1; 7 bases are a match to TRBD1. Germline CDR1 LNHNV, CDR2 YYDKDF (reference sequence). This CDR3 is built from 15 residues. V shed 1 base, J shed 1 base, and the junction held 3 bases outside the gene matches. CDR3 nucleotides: TGTGCCACCAGCAGAGCCGGGACAGCGAACACTGAAGCTTTCTTT. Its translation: CATSRAGTANTEAFF.

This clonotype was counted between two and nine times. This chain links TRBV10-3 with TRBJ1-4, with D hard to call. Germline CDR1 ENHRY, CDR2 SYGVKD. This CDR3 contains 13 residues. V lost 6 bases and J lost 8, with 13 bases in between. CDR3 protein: CAISGVIREKLFF. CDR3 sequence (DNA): TGTGCCATCAGCGGGGTTATTAGAGAAAAACTGTTTTTT.

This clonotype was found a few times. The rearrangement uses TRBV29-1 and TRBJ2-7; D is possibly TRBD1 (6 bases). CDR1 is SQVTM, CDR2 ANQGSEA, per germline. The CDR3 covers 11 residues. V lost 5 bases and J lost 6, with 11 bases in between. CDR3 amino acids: CSVLLGGEQYV. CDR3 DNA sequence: TGCAGCGTTCTACTAGGGGGCGAGCAGTACGTC.

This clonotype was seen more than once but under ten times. This CDR3 is CSVKGTGGSGELFF. In nucleotides, the CDR3 is TGCAGCGTTAAGGGGACAGGGGGATCCGGGGAGCTGTTTTTT. The chain links TRBV29-1 to TRBJ2-2; 11 bases are a match to TRBD1. CDR3 length: 14 residues. CDR1 and CDR2 (germline): SQVTM, ANQGSEA. The V and J ends lost 5 bases and 6 bases, in that order; junction bases with no gene match: 5.

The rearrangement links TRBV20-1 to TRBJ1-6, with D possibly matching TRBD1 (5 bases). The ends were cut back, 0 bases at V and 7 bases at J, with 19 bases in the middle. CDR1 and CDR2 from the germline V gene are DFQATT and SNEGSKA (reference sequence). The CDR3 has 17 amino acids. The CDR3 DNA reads TGCAGTGCTAGAGACCTAAATCCGGGACTAAGGAATTCACCCCTCCACTTT. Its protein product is CSARDLNPGLRNSPLHF.

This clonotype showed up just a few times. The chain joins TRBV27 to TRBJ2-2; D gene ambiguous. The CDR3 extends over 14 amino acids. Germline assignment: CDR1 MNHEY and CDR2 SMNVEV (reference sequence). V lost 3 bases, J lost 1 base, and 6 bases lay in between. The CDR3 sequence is CASSFSLNTGELFF. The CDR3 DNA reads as TGTGCCAGCAGTTTCTCTTTGAACACCGGGGAGCTGTTTTTT.

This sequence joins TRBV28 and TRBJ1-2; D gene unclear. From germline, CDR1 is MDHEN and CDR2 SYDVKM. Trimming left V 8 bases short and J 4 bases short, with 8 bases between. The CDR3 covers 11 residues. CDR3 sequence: CASLGIYGYTF. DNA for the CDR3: TGTGCCAGCCTAGGTATCTATGGCTACACCTTC.

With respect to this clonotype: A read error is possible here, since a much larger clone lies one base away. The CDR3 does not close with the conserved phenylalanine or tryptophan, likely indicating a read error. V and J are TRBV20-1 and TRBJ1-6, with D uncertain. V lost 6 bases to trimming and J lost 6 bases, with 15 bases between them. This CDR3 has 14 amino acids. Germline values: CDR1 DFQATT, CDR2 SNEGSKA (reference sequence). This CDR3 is CSAERGGINSPLHL. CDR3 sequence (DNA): TGCAGTGCCGAGAGAGGAGGGATTAATTCACCCCTCCACCTT.

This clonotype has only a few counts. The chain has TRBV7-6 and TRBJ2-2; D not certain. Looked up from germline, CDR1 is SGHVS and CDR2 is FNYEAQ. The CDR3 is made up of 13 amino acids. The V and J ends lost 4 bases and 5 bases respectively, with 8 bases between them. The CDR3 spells CASSSYRTGELFF. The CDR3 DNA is TGTGCCAGCAGCTCCTACAGAACCGGGGAGCTGTTTTTT. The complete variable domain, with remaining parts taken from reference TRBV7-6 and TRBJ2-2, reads GAGVSQSPRYKVTKRGQDVALRCDPISGHVSLYWYRQALGQGPEFLTYFNYEAQQDKSGLPNDRFSAERPEGSISTLTIQRTEQRDSAMYRCASSSYRTGELFFGEGSRLTVL.

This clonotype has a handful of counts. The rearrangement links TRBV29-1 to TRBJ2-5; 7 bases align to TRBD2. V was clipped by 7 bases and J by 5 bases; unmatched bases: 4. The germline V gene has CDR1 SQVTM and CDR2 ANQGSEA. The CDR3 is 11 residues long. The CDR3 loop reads CSAEGGETQYF. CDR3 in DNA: TGCAGCGCCGAGGGAGGGGAGACCCAGTACTTC.

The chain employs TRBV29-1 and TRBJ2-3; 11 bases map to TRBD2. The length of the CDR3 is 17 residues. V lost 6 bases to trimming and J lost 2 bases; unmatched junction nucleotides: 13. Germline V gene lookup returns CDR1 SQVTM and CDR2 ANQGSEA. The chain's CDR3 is CSVRGLAGAPHTDTQYF. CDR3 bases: TGCAGCGTAAGAGGACTAGCGGGCGCCCCCCACACAGATACGCAGTATTTT.

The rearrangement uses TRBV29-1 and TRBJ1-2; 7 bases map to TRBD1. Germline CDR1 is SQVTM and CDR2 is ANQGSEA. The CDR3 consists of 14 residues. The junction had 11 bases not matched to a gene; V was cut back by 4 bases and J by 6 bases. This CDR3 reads CSVVVFGGGDGYTF. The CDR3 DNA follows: TGCAGCGTTGTGGTTTTTGGAGGGGGCGATGGCTACACCTTC. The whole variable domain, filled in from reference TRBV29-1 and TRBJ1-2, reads SAVISQKPSRDICQRGTSLTIQCQVDSQVTMMFWYRQQPGQSLTLIATANQGSEATYESGFVIDKFPISRPNLTFSTLTVSNMSPEDSSIYLCSVVVFGGGDGYTFGSGTRLTVV.

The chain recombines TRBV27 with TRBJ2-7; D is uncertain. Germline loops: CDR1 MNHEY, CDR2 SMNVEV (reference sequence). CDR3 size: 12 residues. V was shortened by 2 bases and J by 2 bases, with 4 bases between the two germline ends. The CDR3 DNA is TGTGCCAGCAGTTTAAATACCTACGAGCAGTACGTC. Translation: CASSLNTYEQYV.

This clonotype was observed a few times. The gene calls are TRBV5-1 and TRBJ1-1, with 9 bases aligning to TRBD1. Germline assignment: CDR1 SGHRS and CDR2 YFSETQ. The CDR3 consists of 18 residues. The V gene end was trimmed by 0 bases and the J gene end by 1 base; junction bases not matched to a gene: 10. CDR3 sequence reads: CASSLGWDRVVRNTEAFF. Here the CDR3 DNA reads TGCGCCAGCAGCTTGGGATGGGACAGGGTCGTCCGGAACACTGAAGCTTTCTTT. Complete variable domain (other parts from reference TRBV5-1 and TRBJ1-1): KAGVTQTPRYLIKTRGQQVTLSCSPISGHRSVSWYQQTPGQGLQFLFEYFSETQRNKGNFPGRFSGRQFSNSRSEMNVSTLELGDSALYLCASSLGWDRVVRNTEAFFGQGTRLTVV.

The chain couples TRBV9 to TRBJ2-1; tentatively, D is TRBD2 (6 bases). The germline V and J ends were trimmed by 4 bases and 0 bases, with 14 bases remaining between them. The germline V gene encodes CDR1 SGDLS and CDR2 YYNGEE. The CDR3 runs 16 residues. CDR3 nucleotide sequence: TGTGCCAGCAGCCCCGCCCGGGGGAACTCCTACAATGAGCAGTTCTTC. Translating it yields CASSPARGNSYNEQFF.

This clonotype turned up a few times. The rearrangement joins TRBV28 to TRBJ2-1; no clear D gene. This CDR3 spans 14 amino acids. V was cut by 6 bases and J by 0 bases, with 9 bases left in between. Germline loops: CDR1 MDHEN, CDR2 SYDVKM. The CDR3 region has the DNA TGTGCCAGCAGCCTCATCTCCTCCTACAATGAGCAGTTCTTC. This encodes CASSLISSYNEQFF. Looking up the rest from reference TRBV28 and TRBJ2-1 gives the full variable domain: DVKVTQSSRYLVKRTGEKVFLECVQDMDHENMFWYRQDPGLGLRLIYFSYDVKMKEKGDIPEGYSVSREKKERFSLILESASTNQTSMYLCASSLISSYNEQFFGPGTRLTVL.

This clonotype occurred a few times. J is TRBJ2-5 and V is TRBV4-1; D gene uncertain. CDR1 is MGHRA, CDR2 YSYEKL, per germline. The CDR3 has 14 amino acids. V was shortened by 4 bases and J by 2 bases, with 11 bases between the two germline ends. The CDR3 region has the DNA TGCGCCAGCAGCCCCCACCAGTTACAAGAGACCCAGTACTTC. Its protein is CASSPHQLQETQYF.

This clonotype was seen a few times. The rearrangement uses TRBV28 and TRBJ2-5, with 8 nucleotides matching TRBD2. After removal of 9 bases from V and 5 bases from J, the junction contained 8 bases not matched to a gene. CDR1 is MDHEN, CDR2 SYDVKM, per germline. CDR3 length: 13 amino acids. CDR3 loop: CASAGGVRETQYF. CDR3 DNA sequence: TGTGCCAGTGCGGGGGGAGTGCGGGAGACCCAGTACTTC.

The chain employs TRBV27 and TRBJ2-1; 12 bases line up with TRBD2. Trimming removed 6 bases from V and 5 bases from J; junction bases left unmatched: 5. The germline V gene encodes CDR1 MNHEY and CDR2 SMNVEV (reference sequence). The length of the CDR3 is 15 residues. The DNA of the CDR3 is TGTGCCAGCAGCCGACTAGCGGGGGCCCACAATGAGCAGTTCTTC. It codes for CASSRLAGAHNEQFF.

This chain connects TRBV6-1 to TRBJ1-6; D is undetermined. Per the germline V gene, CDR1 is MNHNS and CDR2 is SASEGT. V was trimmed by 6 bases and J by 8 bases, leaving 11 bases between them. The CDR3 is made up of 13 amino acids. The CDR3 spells CASRGPGDSPLHF. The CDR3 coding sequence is TGTGCCAGCAGGGGCCCAGGTGATTCACCCCTCCACTTT.

CDR3 nucleotides: TGCAGCGTCCGGACAGGGCGCCAAGAGACCCAGTACTTC. It specifies CSVRTGRQETQYF. The gene calls are TRBV29-1 and TRBJ2-5; the match to TRBD1 covers 8 bases. The CDR3 runs 13 residues. Germline loops: CDR1 SQVTM, CDR2 ANQGSEA. With V trimmed by 6 bases and J by 1 base, 4 bases remained unmatched. Full variable domain (outside the CDR3, taken from reference TRBV29-1 and TRBJ2-5): SAVISQKPSRDICQRGTSLTIQCQVDSQVTMMFWYRQQPGQSLTLIATANQGSEATYESGFVIDKFPISRPNLTFSTLTVSNMSPEDSSIYLCSVRTGRQETQYFGPGTRLLVL.

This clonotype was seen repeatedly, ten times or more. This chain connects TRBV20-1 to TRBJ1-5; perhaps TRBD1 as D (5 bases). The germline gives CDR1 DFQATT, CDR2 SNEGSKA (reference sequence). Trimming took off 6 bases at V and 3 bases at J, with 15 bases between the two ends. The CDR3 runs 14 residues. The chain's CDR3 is CSALRVQDNQPQHF. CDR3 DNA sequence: TGCAGTGCCCTCAGGGTACAAGACAATCAGCCCCAGCATTTT.

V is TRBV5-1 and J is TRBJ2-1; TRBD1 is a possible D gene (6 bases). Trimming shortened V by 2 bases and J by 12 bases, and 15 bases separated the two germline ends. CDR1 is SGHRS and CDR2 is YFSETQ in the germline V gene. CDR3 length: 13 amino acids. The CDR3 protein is CASSLQGRSWQFF. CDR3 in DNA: TGCGCCAGCAGCTTACAGGGTCGGTCGTGGCAGTTCTTC.

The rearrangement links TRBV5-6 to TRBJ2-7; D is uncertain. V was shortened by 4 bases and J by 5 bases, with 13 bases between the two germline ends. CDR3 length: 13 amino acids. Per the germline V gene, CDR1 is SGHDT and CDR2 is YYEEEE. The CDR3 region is CASSPVLRDEQYV. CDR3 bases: TGTGCCAGCAGCCCCGTTCTTCGGGACGAGCAGTACGTC.

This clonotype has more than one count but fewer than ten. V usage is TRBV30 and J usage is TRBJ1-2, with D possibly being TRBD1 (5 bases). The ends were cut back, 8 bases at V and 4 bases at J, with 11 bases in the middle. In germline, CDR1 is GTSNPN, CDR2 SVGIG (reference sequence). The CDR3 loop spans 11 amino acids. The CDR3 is CAQQGSYGYTF. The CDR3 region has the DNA TGTGCCCAGCAGGGCAGCTATGGCTACACCTTC.